The text below deals with one T cell receptor beta chain. The data stem from a study of blood T cell repertoires in COVID-19. Only in-frame clones appear in the TCRdb table, and some are missing; sequencing was by immunoSEQ multiplex PCR. The sample has roughly 200,000 clones; more than 75% are singletons. Germline CDR1 SGHAT, CDR2 FQNNGV. The CDR3 contains 15 residues. The V and J ends lost 1 base and 4 bases respectively, with 11 bases between them. The sequenced sample consisted of peripheral blood. The chain couples TRBV11-2 to TRBJ1-5; D is uncertain. The sequence was obtained from a man aged 35-49 years with active or convalescent COVID-19. The CDR3 reads CASSLGTVYNQPQHF. The CDR3 DNA reads TGTGCCAGCAGCTTAGGTACAGTTTATAATCAGCCCCAGCATTTT.